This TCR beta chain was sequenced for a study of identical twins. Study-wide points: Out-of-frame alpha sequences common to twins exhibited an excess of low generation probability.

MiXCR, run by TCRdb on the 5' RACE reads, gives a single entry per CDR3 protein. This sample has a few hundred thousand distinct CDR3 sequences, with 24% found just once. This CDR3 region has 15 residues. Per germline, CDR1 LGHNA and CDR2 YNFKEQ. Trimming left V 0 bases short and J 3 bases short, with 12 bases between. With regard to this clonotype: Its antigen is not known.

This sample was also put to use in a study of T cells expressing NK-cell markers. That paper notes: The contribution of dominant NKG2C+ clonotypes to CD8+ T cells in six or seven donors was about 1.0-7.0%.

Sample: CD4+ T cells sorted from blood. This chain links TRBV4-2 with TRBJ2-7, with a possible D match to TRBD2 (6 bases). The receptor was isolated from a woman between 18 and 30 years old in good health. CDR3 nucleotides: TGTGCCAGCAGCCAAGATCTTACGGGGGTCTACGAGCAGTACTTC. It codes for CASSQDLTGVYEQYF.